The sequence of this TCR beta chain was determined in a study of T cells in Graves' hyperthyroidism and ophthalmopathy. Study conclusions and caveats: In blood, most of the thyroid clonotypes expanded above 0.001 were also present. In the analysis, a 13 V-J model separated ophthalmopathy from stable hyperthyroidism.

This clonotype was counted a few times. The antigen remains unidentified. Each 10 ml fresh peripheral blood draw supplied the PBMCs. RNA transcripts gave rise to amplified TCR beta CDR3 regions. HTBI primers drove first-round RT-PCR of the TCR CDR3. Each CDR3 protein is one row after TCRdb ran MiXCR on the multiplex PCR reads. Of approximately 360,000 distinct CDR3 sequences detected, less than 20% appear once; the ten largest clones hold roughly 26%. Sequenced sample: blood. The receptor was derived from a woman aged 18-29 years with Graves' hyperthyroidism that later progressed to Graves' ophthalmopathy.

CDR3 bases: TGTGCCAGCAGTTTATTGAGAGGGGGCGGCAGCAATCAGCCCCAGCATTTT. Protein product: CASSLLRGGGSNQPQHF. The chain joins TRBV28 to TRBJ1-5; 7 nucleotides agree with TRBD1. CDR1 and CDR2 from the germline V gene are MDHEN and SYDVKM. Losses at the gene ends were 1 base for V and 1 base for J; bases not matched to a gene: 7. CDR3 length: 17 residues.